The 32 T cell receptor beta chains given below trace back to one sample, sequenced in a study of cytomegalovirus exposure and HLA in healthy donors. Researchers ran the PCR with 60 Vbeta and 13 Jbeta primers. The protocol was immunoSEQ multiplex PCR, while the TCRdb copy is restricted to in-frame clones and leaves out a portion. The sample lists around 160,000 clones; about three quarters were seen once. The specimen sequenced was PBMCs. The receptor set was obtained from a man in his forties or fifties in good health and CMV-seropositive.

V is TRBV10-2 and J is TRBJ2-2; weak D call: TRBD1 (6 bases). Germline values: CDR1 WSHSY, CDR2 SAAADI. Trimming stripped 5 bases from V and 4 bases from J, with 11 bases between. This CDR3 region has 14 residues. The CDR3 DNA sequence: TGCGCCAGCAGTCAGGGGTTTCTCACCGGGGAGCTGTTTTTT. It is translated as CASSQGFLTGELFF.

The gene calls are TRBV7-2 and TRBJ2-1, with 8 nucleotides matching TRBD1. Germline lookup yields CDR1 SGHTA and CDR2 FQGNSA. The V segment lost 5 bases and the J segment 9 bases; nucleotides outside the gene matches: 3. There are 12 residues in the CDR3. The CDR3: CASSKTGVEQFF. CDR3 nucleotides: TGTGCCAGCAGCAAGACAGGGGTTGAGCAGTTCTTC.

The rearrangement uses TRBV27 and TRBJ2-7, with 13 bases lining up with TRBD2. With V trimmed by 6 bases and J by 0 bases, 5 bases remained unmatched. This CDR3 comprises 16 residues. Germline V gene sequence: CDR1 MNHEY, CDR2 SMNVEV (reference sequence). The CDR3: CASSLGLAGYSYEQYF. The CDR3, as DNA: TGTGCCAGCAGCCTGGGACTAGCGGGGTACTCCTACGAGCAGTACTTC.

The CDR3 DNA is TGTGCCAGCAGCTTCGGGGGCACCGGGGAGCTGTTTTTT. As protein: CASSFGGTGELFF. This rearrangement joins TRBV7-3 to TRBJ2-2; possibly TRBD2 for D (6 bases). Trimming cost V 3 bases and J 4 bases, with 6 bases left between them. Germline V gene data show CDR1 as SGHTA and CDR2 as FQGTGA. CDR3 length: 13 amino acids.

This clone was recorded only once. The chain carries TRBV4-1 and TRBJ1-2; 9 bases fit TRBD1. The CDR3 is 16 residues long. Germline V lookup: CDR1 MGHRA, CDR2 YSYEKL. V was pared by 2 bases and J by 4 bases, with 8 bases of the junction left unmatched. The CDR3 DNA follows: TGCGCCAGCAGCCAATCCGGGACAGGGCAATTCTATGGCTACACCTTC. It translates to CASSQSGTGQFYGYTF.

The chain carries TRBV5-1 and TRBJ2-7; D gene unclear. This CDR3 is 13 amino acids long. Trimming took 0 bases from V and 3 from J, leaving 7 bases between them. CDR1 is SGHRS and CDR2 is YFSETQ in the germline V gene. For the CDR3, the DNA is TGCGCCAGCAGCTTGGGACACCGCTACGAGCAGTACTTC. It is translated as CASSLGHRYEQYF.

The chain has TRBV9 and TRBJ2-3, with 10 bases matching TRBD1. CDR3 length: 17 residues. CDR1 is SGDLS and CDR2 is YYNGEE in the germline V gene. V was clipped by 4 bases and J by 0 bases; unmatched bases: 8. CDR3 loop: CASSPRQGAASTDTQYF. The CDR3 DNA is TGTGCCAGCAGCCCGCGACAGGGGGCGGCTAGCACAGATACGCAGTATTTT.

V gene TRBV5-1 combines with J gene TRBJ2-3; 11 bases map to TRBD2. This CDR3 has 18 residues. Losses at the gene ends were 4 bases for V and 1 base for J; bases not matched to a gene: 11. Germline-derived CDR1 and CDR2 are SGHRS and YFSETQ. This CDR3 is CASSPGLAGSWGTDTQYF. DNA for the CDR3: TGCGCCAGCAGCCCAGGACTAGCGGGCTCGTGGGGCACAGATACGCAGTATTTT.

This clone was seen many times. The chain recombines TRBV4-3 with TRBJ2-1; 11 bases align to TRBD1. This CDR3 is built from 16 residues. The germline CDR1 and CDR2 sequences are LGHNA and YSLEER. V lost 3 bases, J lost 7 bases, and 8 bases stayed unmatched. The CDR3 DNA reads TGCGCCAGCAGCCAGGCCTCGGGACAGGGGGGGAATGAGCAGTTCTTC. Translated: CASSQASGQGGNEQFF.

This chain uses TRBV10-3 with TRBJ1-3; D ambiguous. The germline CDR1 and CDR2 sequences are ENHRY and SYGVKD. The CDR3 spans 16 residues. V gave up 3 bases and J gave up 0 bases, with 12 bases separating them. The CDR3 spells CAISDRGSSSGNTIYF. CDR3 bases: TGTGCCATCAGTGACCGCGGATCTAGCTCTGGAAACACCATATATTTT.

The V call is TRBV5-1, the J call TRBJ2-3, with 7 bases matching TRBD2. This CDR3 comprises 17 residues. Germline lookup yields CDR1 SGHRS and CDR2 YFSETQ. V trimming: 1 base; J trimming: 3 bases; junction bases outside the gene matches: 11. The CDR3, as DNA: TGCGCCAGCAGCTTGTCGCCAAGCGGGGTGGGGACAGATACGCAGTATTTT. Translating it yields CASSLSPSGVGTDTQYF.

The chain is built from TRBV5-6 and TRBJ1-4, with D tentatively TRBD1 (5 bases). CDR1 SGHDT and CDR2 YYEEEE come from the germline V gene. V gave up 2 bases and J gave up 6 bases, with 5 bases separating them. This CDR3 is built from 12 residues. The chain's CDR3 is CASSLGDEKLFF. CDR3 in DNA: TGTGCCAGCAGCTTAGGGGATGAAAAACTGTTTTTT.

The J gene is TRBJ2-3, the V gene TRBV11-2; D perhaps matches TRBD2 (6 bases). The CDR3 is 13 amino acids. Trimming stripped 8 bases from V and 1 base from J, with 10 bases between. Germline loops: CDR1 SGHAT, CDR2 FQNNGV. CDR3 DNA: TGTGCCAGCCGGGGCGGGGGCACAGATACGCAGTATTTT. Its translation is CASRGGGTDTQYF.

The J gene is TRBJ1-3, the V gene TRBV29-1; TRBD1 is a possible D gene (5 bases). Trimming removed 7 bases from V and 0 bases from J, with 10 bases in between. The CDR3 loop spans 13 amino acids. CDR1 and CDR2 (germline): SQVTM, ANQGSEA. Here the CDR3 reads CSAGLSSGNTIYF. The CDR3 DNA reads as TGCAGCGCGGGACTGAGCTCTGGAAACACCATATATTTT. Full variable domain (missing parts from reference TRBV29-1 and TRBJ1-3): SAVISQKPSRDICQRGTSLTIQCQVDSQVTMMFWYRQQPGQSLTLIATANQGSEATYESGFVIDKFPISRPNLTFSTLTVSNMSPEDSSIYLCSAGLSSGNTIYFGEGSWLTVV.

The chain recombines TRBV2 with TRBJ2-1, with 12 nucleotides matching TRBD2. The CDR3 is 14 amino acids. The germline V gene has CDR1 SNHLY and CDR2 FYNNEI. Trimming removed 7 bases from V and 7 bases from J; junction bases left unmatched: 5. CDR3 nucleotide sequence: TGTGCCAGCACCGGACTAGCGGGGAGGAATGAGCAGTTCTTC. This gives the protein CASTGLAGRNEQFF.

The chain uses TRBV27 and TRBJ2-5; TRBD2 matches 7 bases. The CDR3 runs 16 residues. Per germline, CDR1 MNHEY and CDR2 SMNVEV (reference sequence). V lost 5 bases, J lost 2 bases, and 11 bases stayed unmatched. The CDR3 coding sequence is TGTGCCAGCAGTCTGACCCGGGACTACACTCAAGAGACCCAGTACTTC. It codes for CASSLTRDYTQETQYF.

The sample holds one count of this clone. V is TRBV11-2 and J is TRBJ2-3; 10 bases agree with TRBD2. Germline V gene data show CDR1 as SGHAT and CDR2 as FQNNGV. V gave up 5 bases and J gave up 0 bases; unmatched junction bases: 5. The CDR3 is made up of 16 amino acids. CDR3 DNA: TGTGCCAGCAGCATCATAGCGGGGGGTAGCACAGATACGCAGTATTTT. It yields the protein CASSIIAGGSTDTQYF.

With regard to this clone: Its ends do not fully match the called genes, so a read error is possible. This chain uses TRBV7-9 with TRBJ1-2; perhaps TRBD1 as D (5 bases). CDR1 and CDR2 from the germline V gene are SEHNR and FQNEAQ (reference sequence). CDR3 size: 16 residues. CDR3 in amino acids: CSSSLGTLRGPYGYTF. CDR3 bases: TGTTCCAGCAGCCTCGGAACGCTTAGGGGTCCCTATGGCTACACCTTC.

About this clone itself: Germline is not matched at one junction end, which may reflect a read error. The V and J genes are TRBV4-1 and TRBJ2-2; the match to TRBD2 covers 7 bases. Looked up from germline, CDR1 is MGHRA and CDR2 is YSYEKL. This CDR3 has 14 residues. The CDR3 nucleotides are TGTGCCAGCAGCCACGGACTAGGCACCGGGGAGCTGTTTTTT. Encoded protein: CASSHGLGTGELFF.

This rearrangement joins TRBV29-1 to TRBJ1-2, with D possibly TRBD1 on 6 matching bases. The CDR3 covers 14 residues. Trimming removed 6 bases at V and 6 bases at J, with 20 bases between. The germline V gene has CDR1 SQVTM and CDR2 ANQGSEA. The CDR3 loop reads CSVYVGGGRDGYTF. CDR3 coding DNA: TGCAGCGTGTACGTTGGGGGGGGGCGAGATGGCTACACCTTC.

The chain recombines TRBV6-6 with TRBJ1-4, with D unclear. With 6 bases removed from V and 8 bases from J, the gap between germline ends came to 10 bases. Germline loops: CDR1 MNHNY, CDR2 SVGAGI (reference sequence). This CDR3 has 12 amino acids. In nucleotides, the CDR3 is TGTGCCAGCAGCCTCAACGGGGAAAAACTGTTTTTT. Its translation: CASSLNGEKLFF.

J is TRBJ1-3 and V is TRBV2; 7 nucleotides agree with TRBD1. Per the germline V gene, CDR1 is SNHLY and CDR2 is FYNNEI. V trimming: 5 bases; J trimming: 0 bases; junction bases outside the gene matches: 1. The length of the CDR3 is 14 residues. The CDR3 DNA is TGTGCCAGCAGTTCAGGGGGCTCTGGAAACACCATATATTTT. It translates to CASSSGGSGNTIYF.

A few counts support this clone. The chain uses TRBV5-4 and TRBJ2-2; the match to TRBD2 covers 10 bases. V was clipped by 4 bases and J by 4 bases; unmatched bases: 16. CDR3 length: 19 amino acids. Per germline, CDR1 SGHNT and CDR2 YYREEE (reference sequence). The chain's CDR3 is CASSRGVAGGTRSTGELFF. CDR3 sequence (DNA): TGTGCCAGCAGCCGTGGGGTAGCGGGGGGTACGAGGAGCACCGGGGAGCTGTTTTTT.

V gene TRBV5-6 combines with J gene TRBJ1-2, with 7 bases lining up with TRBD1. The V segment lost 5 bases and the J segment 6 bases; nucleotides outside the gene matches: 22. This CDR3 contains 18 residues. Germline assignment: CDR1 SGHDT and CDR2 YYEEEE. In DNA form, the CDR3 reads TGTGCCAGCAGAGTTTTAGGAACTTCCGCGGGACAGAGTGATGGCTACACCTTC. This translates into CASRVLGTSAGQSDGYTF. Variable domain in full (rest from reference TRBV5-6 and TRBJ1-2): DAGVTQSPTHLIKTRGQQVTLRCSPKSGHDTVSWYQQALGQGPQFIFQYYEEEERQRGNFPDRFSGHQFPNYSSELNVNALLLGDSALYLCASRVLGTSAGQSDGYTFGSGTRLTVV.

This clone was seen a handful of times. CDR3 sequence reads: CASSLPGATEAFF. DNA of the CDR3: TGTGCCAGCAGTTTACCGGGAGCCACTGAAGCTTTCTTT. The gene calls are TRBV27 and TRBJ1-1, with D hard to call. Germline lookup yields CDR1 MNHEY and CDR2 SMNVEV (reference sequence). The CDR3 spans 13 residues. V dropped 2 bases and J dropped 4 bases, with 8 bases sitting between them.

Concerning this clone itself: This sample also contains other DNA sequences that code for the same CDR3. This sequence joins TRBV18 and TRBJ2-2; 9 nucleotides match TRBD1. V lost 3 bases and J lost 4; bases outside the gene matches: 6. The CDR3 sequence is 16 residues long. Germline CDR1 KGHSH, CDR2 LQKENI. The CDR3 here is CASSPTGQGGTGELFF. The CDR3 coding sequence is TGTGCCAGCTCACCTACGGGACAGGGCGGCACCGGGGAGCTGTTTTTT.

The chain couples TRBV6-5 to TRBJ2-5, with D possibly TRBD1 on 6 matching bases. V was pared by 6 bases and J by 5 bases, with 13 bases between. The CDR3 is 13 residues long. Germline V gives CDR1 MNHEY, CDR2 SVGAGI. As DNA, the CDR3 is TGTGCCAGCAGCCGACAGGTGGTGGAGACCCAGTACTTC. Translating gives CASSRQVVETQYF.

In the case of this clone: The sample contains more than one DNA sequence encoding this CDR3. V and J are TRBV2 and TRBJ1-5; 10 bases align to TRBD1. The CDR3 is made up of 13 amino acids. Germline values: CDR1 SNHLY, CDR2 FYNNEI. V gave up 7 bases and J gave up 4 bases; unmatched junction bases: 1. CDR3 nucleotide sequence: TGTGCCAGCATGGGACAGGGGAATCAGCCCCAGCATTTT. Translation: CASMGQGNQPQHF.

V usage is TRBV9 and J usage is TRBJ2-3, with 8 bases fitting TRBD2. Germline V CDR1 and CDR2: SGDLS, YYNGEE. With 4 bases clipped from V and 4 bases from J, the junction kept 14 bases outside the gene matches. The CDR3 extends over 17 amino acids. CDR3 DNA: TGTGCCAGCAGCCCAGGGACTGGCGGGGGGAGGGCAGATACGCAGTATTTT. It codes for CASSPGTGGGRADTQYF. The whole variable domain, remainder taken from reference TRBV9 and TRBJ2-3, is DSGVTQTPKHLITATGQRVTLRCSPRSGDLSVYWYQQSLDQGLQFLIQYYNGEERAKGNILERFSAQQFPDLHSELNLSSLELGDSALYFCASSPGTGGGRADTQYFGPGTRLTVL.

This chain connects TRBV19 to TRBJ2-1; 7 nucleotides line up with TRBD1. The germline V gene has CDR1 LNHDA and CDR2 SQIVND (reference sequence). This CDR3 comprises 13 residues. Trimming cost V 5 bases and J 6 bases; bases outside gene matches: 4. CDR3 sequence reads: CASSSGGSNEQFF. The CDR3 bases are TGTGCCAGTAGTTCAGGGGGAAGCAATGAGCAGTTCTTC.

The chain joins TRBV25-1 to TRBJ1-3, with D unclear. Trimming left V 3 bases short and J 3 bases short, with 12 bases between. The CDR3 is made up of 15 amino acids. The V gene's germline CDR1 is MGHDK and CDR2 SYGVNS. CDR3 coding DNA: TGTGCCAGCAGTGATTCTAGGACTCATGGAAACACCATATATTTT. It is translated as CASSDSRTHGNTIYF.

V usage is TRBV5-4 and J usage is TRBJ2-3, with a tentative D call TRBD2 (6 bases). There are 17 residues in the CDR3. With 1 base removed from V and 0 bases from J, the gap between germline ends came to 15 bases. Germline V gene data show CDR1 as SGHNT and CDR2 as YYREEE (reference sequence). This chain's CDR3 is CASSLLSGGASTDTQYF. DNA for the CDR3: TGTGCCAGCAGCTTGTTATCCGGGGGTGCTAGCACAGATACGCAGTATTTT.